This paragraph covers one T cell receptor beta chain sequence. Its antigen remains unknown. Assay: immunoSEQ multiplex PCR; the TCRdb copy retains only in-frame clones and omits some. This table holds 850,000 to 1,200,000 clones, approximately 70% found once. J gave up 7 bases and V 3 bases, and 7 bases lay outside the gene matches. The CDR3 contains 15 residues. Germline-derived CDR1 and CDR2 are SGHNT and YYREEE (reference sequence). This sample is part of a study of shared clonotypes between healthy human individuals. Study-level points and caveats: Sequencing depth was expected to influence donor clonotype sharing.

The chain couples TRBV5-4 to TRBJ2-2; TRBD1 matches at 9 bases. The sequencing sample was made of memory CD4+ T cells sorted from blood. The subset denotes: CD45RA-negative fraction. The sequence came from a man younger than 30 in good health. DNA of the CDR3: TGTGCCAGCAGCTACCCACAGGGGGCTGTCGGGGAGCTGTTTTTT. This translates into CASSYPQGAVGELFF. Full variable domain (outside the CDR3, taken from reference TRBV5-4 and TRBJ2-2): ETGVTQSPTHLIKTRGQQVTLRCSSQSGHNTVSWYQQALGQGPQFIFQYYREEENGRGNFPPRFSGLQFPNYSSELNVNALELDDSALYLCASSYPQGAVGELFFGEGSRLTVL.